The 25 T cell receptor beta chains below were found in one sample sequenced in a study of blood T cell repertoires in COVID-19. Repertoires were generated with immunoSEQ multiplex PCR, while TCRdb's copy carries only in-frame clones and drops some. This sample yields more than 50,000 clones, of which roughly 70% are seen a single time; about 15% belongs to the top ten. Sequencing input: peripheral blood. These receptors originate from a woman between 70 and 85 years old with acute or convalescent COVID-19.

This clone was seen just once. This rearrangement joins TRBV27 to TRBJ1-1; 12 nucleotides agree with TRBD1. Trimming took 7 bases from V and 10 from J; bases not matched to a gene: 22. CDR1 MNHEY and CDR2 SMNVEV come from the germline V gene (reference sequence). The CDR3 covers 18 residues. In nucleotides, the CDR3 is TGTGCCAGCACGGGGATTCGGGATTCCCCGGGACAGGGGGCTGGAGCTTTCTTT. Translating gives CASTGIRDSPGQGAGAFF.

The V and J genes are TRBV21-1 and TRBJ1-5; TRBD1 was called by the table and not checked on the DNA. TRBV21-1 is classified as a pseudogene. This CDR3 contains 20 residues. The CDR3 protein is CASSLRWPGLFRSSDQPQHF. CDR3 DNA sequence: TGTGCCAGCAGCCTGAGGTGGCCAGGGTTGTTTAGGTCTTCGGATCAGCCCCAGCATTTT.

V usage is TRBV6-6 and J usage is TRBJ2-4; 10 bases align to TRBD1. Germline lookup yields CDR1 MNHNY and CDR2 SVGAGI (reference sequence). The CDR3 is 15 amino acids. With 5 bases clipped from V and 12 bases from J, the junction kept 13 bases outside the gene matches. The CDR3 loop is CASSHPGTGVAHQYF. The CDR3 bases are TGTGCCAGCAGTCACCCCGGGACAGGGGTGGCGCATCAGTACTTC.

A few counts support this clone. The chain uses TRBV9 and TRBJ2-5; 9 bases match TRBD2. CDR3 length: 15 residues. V lost 4 bases and J lost 2; bases outside the gene matches: 6. Germline-derived CDR1 and CDR2 are SGDLS and YYNGEE. The CDR3 spells CASSPHSGGQETQYF. CDR3 DNA sequence: TGTGCCAGCAGCCCACATAGCGGGGGACAAGAGACCCAGTACTTC.

The chain employs TRBV11-1 and TRBJ2-3; TRBD2 aligns across 9 bases. Germline CDR1 is SGHAT and CDR2 is FQDESV (reference sequence). Germline trimming cut 1 base from V and 2 bases from J; bases unmatched to any gene: 1. The CDR3 loop spans 15 amino acids. CDR3 in amino acids: CASSLGLAVTDTQYF. The CDR3 bases are TGTGCCAGCAGCTTAGGACTAGCGGTCACAGATACGCAGTATTTT.

The chain employs TRBV2 and TRBJ1-5; 7 bases are a match to TRBD1. Germline-derived CDR1 and CDR2 are SNHLY and FYNNEI. Trimming removed 10 bases from V and 4 bases from J; junction bases left unmatched: 10. This CDR3 contains 14 residues. CDR3 sequence: CATRQGTGNQPQHF. CDR3 sequence (DNA): TGTGCCACTCGACAGGGAACAGGGAATCAGCCCCAGCATTTT.

This sequence joins TRBV10-3 and TRBJ1-1; 9 bases align to TRBD1. CDR3 length equals 17 residues. In germline, CDR1 is ENHRY, CDR2 SYGVKD. CDR3 amino acids: CATRPVTGGKMNTEAFF. The CDR3 nucleotides read TGTGCAACCCGCCCGGTAACAGGGGGCAAGATGAACACTGAAGCTTTCTTT.

V gene TRBV6-6 combines with J gene TRBJ2-5, with 7 positions matching TRBD2. The CDR3 is 14 residues long. With V trimmed by 6 bases and J by 2 bases, 6 bases remained unmatched. Germline V gene data show CDR1 as MNHNY and CDR2 as SVGAGI (reference sequence). CDR3 residues: CASSPGGWQETQYF. The DNA for the CDR3 is TGTGCCAGCAGCCCCGGGGGGTGGCAAGAGACCCAGTACTTC.

The CDR3 coding sequence is TGTGCCAGCAGTTTAGATCTGCAGGGGGCTCTTTCTGGAAACACCATATATTTT. It codes for CASSLDLQGALSGNTIYF. The gene calls are TRBV27 and TRBJ1-3; 8 bases map to TRBD1. Losses at the gene ends were 2 bases for V and 1 base for J; bases not matched to a gene: 10. Germline V gene lookup returns CDR1 MNHEY and CDR2 SMNVEV (reference sequence). CDR3 length equals 18 residues.

The V gene is TRBV12-3 or TRBV12-4, the J gene TRBJ1-2; 7 bases match TRBD1. The CDR3 runs to 13 residues. Losses at the gene ends were 5 bases for V and 5 bases for J; bases not matched to a gene: 5. The CDR3 DNA follows: TGTGCCAGCAGTCAACAGGGGATTTATGGCTACACCTTC. Translation: CASSQQGIYGYTF.

The chain recombines TRBV5-1 with TRBJ1-3, with no clear D. CDR3 length: 13 amino acids. Germline values: CDR1 SGHRS, CDR2 YFSETQ. Trimming removed 4 bases at V and 1 base at J, with 6 bases between. CDR3 amino acids: CASSLFSGNTIYF. CDR3 DNA: TGCGCCAGCAGCCTATTTTCTGGAAACACCATATATTTT.

V usage is TRBV29-1 and J usage is TRBJ2-7; 8 bases align to TRBD1. CDR3 length: 14 amino acids. Germline lookup yields CDR1 SQVTM and CDR2 ANQGSEA. Trimming at V came to 7 bases and at J to 1 base, leaving 9 bases not matched to a gene. CDR3 amino acids: CSAPDRVRSYEQYV. The DNA of the CDR3 is TGCAGCGCCCCGGACAGGGTAAGGTCCTACGAGCAGTACGTC.

The V and J genes are TRBV12-3 or TRBV12-4 and TRBJ1-1, with 8 bases identical to TRBD1. V lost 7 bases to trimming and J lost 5 bases; unmatched junction nucleotides: 6. CDR3 length: 13 amino acids. The CDR3 DNA reads as TGTGCCAGCAACGAAGACAGGGGAACTGAAGCTTTCTTT. Its translation: CASNEDRGTEAFF.

The V and J genes are TRBV9 and TRBJ2-5; D is ambiguous. The germline V and J ends were trimmed by 2 bases and 2 bases, with 7 bases remaining between them. This CDR3 has 13 residues. Per the germline V gene, CDR1 is SGDLS and CDR2 is YYNGEE. Here the CDR3 DNA reads TGTGCCAGCAGCGTTGGGCCACAAGAGACCCAGTACTTC. Translating it yields CASSVGPQETQYF.

This clone occurred once. CDR3 sequence (DNA): TGTGCCAGCAGTGAAGGGGGGTTTGCAACTAATGAAAAACTGTTTTTT. Translation gives CASSEGGFATNEKLFF. The chain links TRBV25-1 to TRBJ1-4; possibly TRBD1 for D (5 bases). V gave up 2 bases and J gave up 0 bases, with 10 bases separating them. The CDR3 has 16 residues. Per the germline V gene, CDR1 is MGHDK and CDR2 is SYGVNS.

The J gene is TRBJ2-2, the V gene TRBV10-3; TRBD2 aligns across 14 bases. The CDR3 covers 17 residues. Germline CDR1 and CDR2: ENHRY and SYGVKD. Trimming removed 2 bases from V and 3 bases from J; junction bases left unmatched: 2. The CDR3 DNA reads as TGTGCCATCAGTGAGCGGACTAGCGGGGGGCACACCGGGGAGCTGTTTTTT. Translation: CAISERTSGGHTGELFF.

This clone was seen only a few times. The chain uses TRBV5-1 and TRBJ2-1, with D perhaps matching TRBD2 (6 bases). There are 16 residues in the CDR3. V shed 6 bases and J shed 2 bases, with 18 bases lying between them. CDR1 is SGHRS, CDR2 YFSETQ, per germline. The CDR3 DNA follows: TGCGCCAGCATGAGTTCGGGCCCGGGGGCCTACAATGAGCAGTTCTTC. Translating it yields CASMSSGPGAYNEQFF. Using reference TRBV5-1 and TRBJ2-1 for the parts outside the CDR3, the full variable domain is KAGVTQTPRYLIKTRGQQVTLSCSPISGHRSVSWYQQTPGQGLQFLFEYFSETQRNKGNFPGRFSGRQFSNSRSEMNVSTLELGDSALYLCASMSSGPGAYNEQFFGPGTRLTVL.

The chain has TRBV7-3 and TRBJ2-3; 10 bases agree with TRBD2. Losses at the gene ends were 5 bases for V and 4 bases for J; bases not matched to a gene: 9. CDR1 and CDR2 from the germline V gene are SGHTA and FQGTGA. This CDR3 is 16 amino acids long. CDR3 region: CASSRKRGGPSDTQYF. In nucleotides, the CDR3 is TGTGCCAGCAGCCGCAAGCGGGGGGGCCCATCAGATACGCAGTATTTT.

This rearrangement joins TRBV5-8 to TRBJ1-2, with 9 bases fitting TRBD1. The CDR3 is 13 residues long. Germline V gene sequence: CDR1 SGHTS, CDR2 YDEGEE. Unmatched junction bases numbered 4, after V lost 4 bases and J lost 6 bases. The CDR3 region is CASSRGQGDGYTF. The CDR3 DNA is TGTGCCAGCAGCCGGGGACAGGGCGATGGCTACACCTTC.

The rearrangement joins TRBV7-3 to TRBJ2-1; D may be TRBD2 (6 bases). V dropped 5 bases and J dropped 7 bases, with 18 bases sitting between them. The CDR3 contains 15 residues. CDR1 SGHTA and CDR2 FQGTGA come from the germline V gene. CDR3 DNA: TGTGCCAGCAGCCCAGAGCGGGCTCGAAAAAATGAGCAGTTCTTC. This codes for CASSPERARKNEQFF.

The rearrangement joins TRBV19 to TRBJ1-5; no definite D call. The V and J ends lost 3 bases and 3 bases respectively, with 9 bases between them. Germline V CDR1 and CDR2: LNHDA, SQIVND (reference sequence). The CDR3 contains 14 residues. The CDR3 is CASSIRQVNQPQHF. The DNA of the CDR3 is TGTGCCAGTAGTATCCGGCAGGTCAATCAGCCCCAGCATTTT. The full variable domain, its missing parts supplied by reference TRBV19 and TRBJ1-5, is DGGITQSPKYLFRKEGQNVTLSCEQNLNHDAMYWYRQDPGQGLRLIYYSQIVNDFQKGDIAEGYSVSREKKESFPLTVTSAQKNPTAFYLCASSIRQVNQPQHFGDGTRLSIL.

V and J are TRBV7-2 and TRBJ1-5; D gene ambiguous. The CDR3 length is 12 residues. V was cut by 1 base and J by 7 bases, with 5 bases left in between. From germline, CDR1 is SGHTA and CDR2 FQGNSA. The CDR3, as DNA: TGTGCCAGCAGCTTAGACAACCAGCCCCAGCATTTT. The encoded protein is CASSLDNQPQHF.

The rearrangement joins TRBV19 to TRBJ1-1; 7 bases match TRBD1. The CDR3 consists of 13 residues. Germline V gives CDR1 LNHDA, CDR2 SQIVND (reference sequence). The trim removed 7 bases at V and 5 bases at J, leaving 7 bases unmatched. CDR3 amino acids: CASTSDRVTEAFF. CDR3 nucleotides: TGTGCCAGTACCTCCGACAGGGTGACTGAAGCTTTCTTT. The full variable domain, completed using reference TRBV19 and TRBJ1-1, is DGGITQSPKYLFRKEGQNVTLSCEQNLNHDAMYWYRQDPGQGLRLIYYSQIVNDFQKGDIAEGYSVSREKKESFPLTVTSAQKNPTAFYLCASTSDRVTEAFFGQGTRLTVV.

The genes are TRBV11-2 and TRBJ1-2; TRBD1 might be the D (5 bases). This CDR3 has 15 residues. V lost 5 bases to trimming and J lost 2 bases, with 15 bases between them. Per the germline V gene, CDR1 is SGHAT and CDR2 is FQNNGV. Here the CDR3 reads CASSPRGRGNYGYTF. CDR3 in DNA: TGTGCCAGCAGCCCGAGGGGACGGGGGAACTATGGCTACACCTTC.

This clone occurred a few times. The J gene is TRBJ1-6, the V gene TRBV18, with TRBD1 identical over 10 bases. This CDR3 has 16 residues. V gave up 6 bases and J gave up 4 bases; unmatched junction bases: 6. Germline CDR1 reads KGHSH; CDR2 reads LQKENI. CDR3 region: CASSGTGDLYNSPLHF. In nucleotides, the CDR3 is TGTGCCAGCTCTGGGACAGGGGATCTGTATAATTCACCCCTCCACTTT.